Shown below are 2 T cell receptor beta chains from a single sample sequenced in a study of CD8 T cells in ankylosing spondylitis. For these TCRs, the target antigens are not known. TCRdb reprocessed the 5' RACE reads via MiXCR and lists one record per CDR3 protein. Of a few hundred thousand distinct CDR3 sequences listed, 20% to 25% are singletons. Study conclusions and caveats: Seemingly characteristic of ankylosing spondylitis blood was a TCR beta motif consisting of under 10 highly homologous variants.

The material sequenced was blood, either unsorted or a sorted T cell fraction (not recorded which). The origin of the receptors is a male donor with ankylosing spondylitis.

This clonotype was picked up a small number of times. The rearrangement links TRBV14 to TRBJ2-4, with a possible D match to TRBD2 (5 bases). The germline gives CDR1 SGHDN, CDR2 FVKESK. The length of the CDR3 is 16 residues. V was cut by 0 bases and J by 0 bases, with 9 bases left in between. The DNA for the CDR3 is TGTGCCAGCAGCCAAGATGGGCGGGTAGCCAAAAACATTCAGTACTTC. Protein: CASSQDGRVAKNIQYF.

The CDR3 sequence: CASSLGLANNEQFF. The CDR3 coding sequence is TGTGCCAGCAGCTTAGGACTAGCGAACAATGAGCAGTTCTTC. The chain employs TRBV7-2 and TRBJ2-1, with TRBD2 matching over 8 bases. The CDR3 runs to 14 residues. Trimming at V came to 1 base and at J to 5 bases, leaving 1 base not matched to a gene. Germline-derived CDR1 and CDR2 are SGHTA and FQGNSA.